The T cell receptor beta chain under discussion was sequenced for a study of CD8 T cells in ankylosing spondylitis. TCRdb re-derived calls from the 5' RACE reads in MiXCR, one entry per CDR3 protein. The table includes about 360,000 distinct CDR3 sequences, roughly 14% detected once. Study-wide results and caveats: Enrichment of disease-linked clones was reportedly significant in matched ankylosing spondylitis synovial fluid.

Remarks on this clonotype: Antigen: not known.

The clonotype was recovered from a male donor with ankylosing spondylitis or in good health (not recorded which). Sample: blood, either unsorted or a sorted T cell fraction (not recorded which).

The CDR3, as DNA: TGTGCCAGCAGCCCTTGGGACAGAAAGAACACTGAAGCTTTCTTT. Its translation: CASSPWDRKNTEAFF. The chain combines TRBV7-9 with TRBJ1-1; 7 bases fit TRBD1. This CDR3 is 15 amino acids long. Germline V gives CDR1 SEHNR, CDR2 FQNEAQ (reference sequence). The V and J ends lost 5 bases and 1 base, in that order; junction bases with no gene match: 7.